This T cell receptor (beta chain) is drawn from a study of OX40 agonist ivuxolimab in advanced cancers. Profiled with immunoSEQ multiplex PCR; TCRdb holds only in-frame clones, not every one. The sample lists about 48,000 clones, approximately 89% seen once, with more than 5% in the top ten. The receptor was isolated from an adult with an advanced solid tumor such as melanoma, head and neck, liver or kidney cancer. The material sequenced was CD4+ or CD8+ T cells sorted from blood, taken in a trial of the OX40 agonist ivuxolimab.

The chain's CDR3 is CATESSHNYEQYF. DNA for the CDR3: TGTGCCACCGAAAGTAGCCATAACTACGAGCAGTACTTC. The chain is built from TRBV19 and TRBJ2-7, with D hard to call. The germline V gene has CDR1 LNHDA and CDR2 SQIVND (reference sequence). V dropped 10 bases and J dropped 3 bases, with 16 bases sitting between them. The CDR3 extends over 13 amino acids.